The 24 T cell receptor beta chains below come from one sample, sequenced in a study of blood T cell repertoires in COVID-19. Sequenced by immunoSEQ multiplex PCR; TCRdb stores in-frame clones only, minus some. The sample has over 50,000 clones, approximately 84% seen once. The sequencing sample was made of peripheral blood. The receptors were sampled from a human donor in a cohort sampled during active COVID-19.

The V call is TRBV6-6, the J call TRBJ2-4; D might be TRBD1 (5 bases). The V gene's germline CDR1 is MNHNY and CDR2 SVGAGI (reference sequence). There are 14 residues in the CDR3. V shed 5 bases and J shed 2 bases, with 10 bases lying between them. The CDR3, as DNA: TGTGCCAGCAGTCCGGACAACTCCAAAAACATTCAGTACTTC. This translates into CASSPDNSKNIQYF.

With regard to this clone: At one boundary the junction diverges from the germline segment, which might be a read error. The V gene is TRBV6-5, the J gene TRBJ2-2, with 10 bases lining up with TRBD1. CDR3 length: 14 residues. Germline values: CDR1 MNHEY, CDR2 SVGAGI. The CDR3, as DNA: TGTGCCAGCATTCGGGACAGGGGACCTGGGGGGCTGTTTTTT. Protein sequence: CASIRDRGPGGLFF.

The gene calls are TRBV2 and TRBJ1-2, with D possibly TRBD1 on 6 matching bases. CDR3 size: 13 residues. Trimming stripped 6 bases from V and 4 bases from J, with 12 bases between. Per germline, CDR1 SNHLY and CDR2 FYNNEI. The chain's CDR3 is CASRQGQGYGYTF. The CDR3 DNA reads TGTGCCAGCAGGCAGGGGCAGGGCTATGGCTACACCTTC.

The chain links TRBV2 to TRBJ1-1; no firm D call. CDR1 and CDR2 from the germline V gene are SNHLY and FYNNEI. With 6 bases removed from V and 5 bases from J, the gap between germline ends came to 10 bases. CDR3 length equals 12 residues. In nucleotides, the CDR3 is TGTGCCAGCAGCGCGACGAGGACTGAAGCTTTCTTT. Its protein product is CASSATRTEAFF.

V gene TRBV19 combines with J gene TRBJ2-5, with 7 bases identical to TRBD2. The CDR3 loop spans 15 amino acids. Looked up from germline, CDR1 is LNHDA and CDR2 is SQIVND (reference sequence). The ends lost 1 base at V and 2 bases at J; junction bases unmatched: 4. In nucleotides, the CDR3 is TGTGCCAGTAGTATAGGCAGGCGGGGGCAAGAGACCCAGTACTTC. Its translation: CASSIGRRGQETQYF.

This chain uses TRBV19 with TRBJ2-6; maybe TRBD1 (6 bases). V was pared by 4 bases and J by 0 bases, with 13 bases between. Per the germline V gene, CDR1 is LNHDA and CDR2 is SQIVND (reference sequence). There are 17 residues in the CDR3. CDR3 in DNA: TGTGCCAGTAGTACCTCCAGGGGCCCCTCTGGGGCCAACGTCCTGACTTTC. Translated: CASSTSRGPSGANVLTF.

Written as DNA, the CDR3 is TGTGCCAGCAGCCCCCGCTACAGGGGTGGTGGCGGGGAGCTGTTTTTT. Its translation is CASSPRYRGGGGELFF. This chain uses TRBV7-2 with TRBJ2-2; 7 nucleotides line up with TRBD1. In germline, CDR1 is SGHTA, CDR2 FQGNSA. The junction had 13 bases not matched to a gene; V was cut back by 5 bases and J by 7 bases. This CDR3 region has 16 residues.

This clone was seen a handful of times. This chain joins TRBV15 and TRBJ2-7; maybe TRBD1 (5 bases). V lost 6 bases, J lost 3 bases, and 18 bases lay in between. This CDR3 spans 15 amino acids. Looked up from germline, CDR1 is LNHNV and CDR2 is YYDKDF (reference sequence). DNA of the CDR3: TGTGCCACCAGTCACCCTCAGGGCGGAAACTACGAGCAGTACTTC. It yields the protein CATSHPQGGNYEQYF.

This chain links TRBV19 with TRBJ2-7; the D is unclear. The germline gives CDR1 LNHDA, CDR2 SQIVND (reference sequence). V was shortened by 3 bases and J by 4 bases, with 16 bases between the two germline ends. The length of the CDR3 is 15 residues. The CDR3 loop is CASSMTQEVRYEQYF. CDR3 DNA sequence: TGTGCCAGTAGTATGACCCAGGAAGTACGGTACGAGCAGTACTTC.

This chain joins TRBV10-3 and TRBJ2-3; TRBD2 matches at 7 bases. CDR1 ENHRY and CDR2 SYGVKD come from the germline V gene. Losses at the gene ends were 4 bases for V and 2 bases for J; bases not matched to a gene: 9. The CDR3 totals 16 residues. CDR3: CAISAVTSDFTDTQYF. The CDR3 coding sequence is TGTGCCATCAGTGCGGTCACTAGCGACTTCACAGATACGCAGTATTTT.

The chain combines TRBV4-3 with TRBJ2-7, with D possibly matching TRBD2 (5 bases). The CDR3 length is 16 residues. Trimming left V 1 base short and J 1 base short, with 14 bases between. CDR1 is LGHNA and CDR2 is YSLEER in the germline V gene. The CDR3 loop is CASSQVYGLGSYEQYF. For the CDR3, the DNA is TGCGCCAGCAGCCAAGTTTATGGACTGGGATCCTACGAGCAGTACTTC.

This rearrangement joins TRBV5-4 to TRBJ2-5; 9 bases are shared with TRBD2. The junction had 12 bases not matched to a gene; V was cut back by 6 bases and J by 0 bases. Per germline, CDR1 SGHNT and CDR2 YYREEE (reference sequence). The CDR3 loop spans 17 amino acids. The CDR3 bases are TGTGCCAGCACCACCATGGTGGTAGCGGGGGACCAAGAGACCCAGTACTTC. Translating it yields CASTTMVVAGDQETQYF.

The CDR3 region is CASSEVRHPGYTF. The CDR3 bases are TGTGCCAGCAGTGAAGTTAGACACCCCGGCTACACCTTC. V gene TRBV6-1 combines with J gene TRBJ1-2; D gene unclear. The V gene lost 1 base and the J gene lost 8 bases, with 11 bases spanning the gap. Germline V gene data show CDR1 as MNHNS and CDR2 as SASEGT. This CDR3 is 13 amino acids long.

The chain has TRBV11-2 and TRBJ2-2; weak D call: TRBD1 (5 bases). Germline V gene lookup returns CDR1 SGHAT and CDR2 FQNNGV. The CDR3 is made up of 15 amino acids. Trimming cost V 5 bases and J 8 bases, with 18 bases left between them. The CDR3 DNA follows: TGTGCCAGCAGCCAAATCCGGGCCTCAGGGGGGGAGCTGTTTTTT. This encodes CASSQIRASGGELFF.

V and J are TRBV29-1 and TRBJ2-3, with a tentative D call TRBD1 (5 bases). The V gene lost 5 bases and the J gene lost 4 bases, with 13 bases spanning the gap. Germline V gives CDR1 SQVTM, CDR2 ANQGSEA. The CDR3 sequence is 13 residues long. For the CDR3, the DNA is TGCAGCGTTTATGGGGCCATGGCAGATACGCAGTATTTT. As protein: CSVYGAMADTQYF.

The CDR3 sequence: CASSITDRKGGETQYF. The CDR3 DNA follows: TGTGCCAGTAGTATAACGGACAGGAAGGGTGGAGAGACCCAGTACTTC. The chain joins TRBV19 to TRBJ2-5; 7 nucleotides agree with TRBD1. Germline V gene sequence: CDR1 LNHDA, CDR2 SQIVND (reference sequence). V was clipped by 2 bases and J by 4 bases; unmatched bases: 10. There are 16 residues in the CDR3.

This clone is a singleton in its sample. The chain couples TRBV5-3 to TRBJ1-3, with D possibly TRBD1 on 5 matching bases. TRBV5-3 falls under the ORF class, with uncertain function. This CDR3 spans 15 amino acids. Trimming took off 4 bases at V and 0 bases at J, with 11 bases between the two ends. This chain's CDR3 is CARSRNGGSGNTIYF. The CDR3 bases are TGTGCCAGAAGCCGGAACGGGGGCTCTGGAAACACCATATATTTT.

The chain has TRBV19 and TRBJ1-4, with 8 bases fitting TRBD1. Germline assignment: CDR1 LNHDA and CDR2 SQIVND (reference sequence). CDR3 size: 13 residues. V lost 7 bases, J lost 4 bases, and 2 bases stayed unmatched. DNA of the CDR3: TGTGCCAGTACGACAGGGGTTAATGAAAAACTGTTTTTT. Its protein is CASTTGVNEKLFF.

The chain joins TRBV5-1 to TRBJ2-7; D is unclear. This CDR3 is 12 amino acids long. The V gene's germline CDR1 is SGHRS and CDR2 YFSETQ. V was trimmed by 6 bases and J by 9 bases, leaving 16 bases between them. The CDR3 coding sequence is TGCGCCAGCACCCCCAATGGAGACGTGCAGTACTTC. Translation: CASTPNGDVQYF.

By sample fraction, this clone is medium-sized. The gene calls are TRBV4-1 and TRBJ1-1, with D possibly being TRBD1 (5 bases). The CDR3 is made up of 14 amino acids. Germline loops: CDR1 MGHRA, CDR2 YSYEKL. V lost 5 bases to trimming and J lost 1 base, with 11 bases between them. The CDR3 bases are TGCGCCAGCAGCAGCAGGGTCTCGAACACTGAAGCTTTCTTT. Protein product: CASSSRVSNTEAFF.

The chain is built from TRBV4-1 and TRBJ2-6; D not resolved. Germline values: CDR1 MGHRA, CDR2 YSYEKL. V was clipped by 1 base and J by 4 bases, with 8 bases between them. The CDR3 extends over 15 amino acids. CDR3 bases: TGCGCCAGCAGCCAAGCGAGAGGCGGGGCCAACGTCCTGACTTTC. This sequence encodes CASSQARGGANVLTF.

V usage is TRBV28 and J usage is TRBJ1-5; tentative D call: TRBD1 (6 bases). The CDR3 is 17 residues long. Trimming cost V 6 bases and J 3 bases, with 21 bases left between them. Germline V CDR1 and CDR2: MDHEN, SYDVKM. CDR3 nucleotide sequence: TGTGCCAGCAGATGGACAGCCCGAGCTAGGGACAATCAGCCCCAGCATTTT. Translation: CASRWTARARDNQPQHF.

The V gene is TRBV6-1, the J gene TRBJ2-5; D might be TRBD1 (5 bases). Germline loops: CDR1 MNHNS, CDR2 SASEGT. Trimming removed 2 bases at V and 9 bases at J, with 10 bases between. CDR3 length: 12 amino acids. CDR3 region: CASSEWARAQYF. The CDR3 DNA is TGTGCCAGCAGTGAATGGGCCAGGGCCCAGTACTTC.

This clone was seen repeatedly, ten times or more. The chain carries TRBV2 and TRBJ2-7, with D perhaps matching TRBD2 (5 bases). The CDR3 loop spans 14 amino acids. Germline V gives CDR1 SNHLY, CDR2 FYNNEI. With 6 bases removed from V and 10 bases from J, the gap between germline ends came to 22 bases. CDR3 nucleotides: TGTGCCAGCAGGGGCCTTATCCTGCCGGGAATTCAGTACTTC. The encoded protein is CASRGLILPGIQYF.